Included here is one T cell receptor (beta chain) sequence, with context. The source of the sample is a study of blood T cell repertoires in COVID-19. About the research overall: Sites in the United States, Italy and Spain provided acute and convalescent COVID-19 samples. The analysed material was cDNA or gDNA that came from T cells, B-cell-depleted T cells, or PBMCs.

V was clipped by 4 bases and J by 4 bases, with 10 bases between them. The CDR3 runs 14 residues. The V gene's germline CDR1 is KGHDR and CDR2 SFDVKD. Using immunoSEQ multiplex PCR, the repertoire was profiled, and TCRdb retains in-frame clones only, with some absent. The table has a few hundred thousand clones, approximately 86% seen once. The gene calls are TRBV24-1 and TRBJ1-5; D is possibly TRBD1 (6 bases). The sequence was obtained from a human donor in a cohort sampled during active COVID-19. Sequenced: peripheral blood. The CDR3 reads CATSDRTANQPQHF. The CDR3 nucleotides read TGTGCCACCAGTGACAGGACAGCTAATCAGCCCCAGCATTTT.